This passage covers 2 T cell receptor beta chains from one sample sequenced in a study of cytomegalovirus exposure and HLA in healthy donors. 60 Vbeta and 13 Jbeta primers were used in PCR. Produced via immunoSEQ multiplex PCR; TCRdb's table is partial and in-frame only. Among 85,000 to 100,000 clones listed, 75% to 85% were seen once. Sequenced input: PBMCs. The source is a woman aged 40 to 50 in good health and CMV-seronegative.

The V and J genes are TRBV5-1 and TRBJ2-5; 8 bases map to TRBD1. The CDR3 consists of 16 residues. Germline V lookup: CDR1 SGHRS, CDR2 YFSETQ. V dropped 3 bases and J dropped 1; count of bases not matched to a gene: 8. This CDR3 is CASSSADRALQETQYF. The CDR3 DNA sequence: TGCGCCAGCAGCTCTGCGGACAGGGCCCTCCAAGAGACCCAGTACTTC.

Concerning this clone: Sequence at one end of the junction differs from germline and may be a read error. The chain carries TRBV7-9 and TRBJ1-1, with D uncertain. Germline CDR1 is SEHNR and CDR2 is FQNEAQ (reference sequence). This CDR3 has 15 residues. The CDR3 sequence: CASSLVGGMNTEALF. DNA of the CDR3: TGTGCCAGCAGCTTAGTAGGAGGGATGAACACTGAAGCTCTCTTT. Looking up the rest from reference TRBV7-9 and TRBJ1-1 gives the full variable domain: DTGVSQNPRHKITKRGQNVTFRCDPISEHNRLYWYRQTLGQGPEFLTYFQNEAQLEKSRLLSDRFSAERPKGSFSTLEIQRTEQGDSAMYLCASSLVGGMNTEALFGQGTRLTVV.